The text below deals with one TCR beta chain. The entry originates in a study of regulatory T cells in long-lasting Graves disease. Both iRepertoire HTBI primers and Arm-PCR of CDR3 regions were used to build the TCR beta libraries. TCRdb re-analysed the multiplex PCR reads in MiXCR, keeping a single row per CDR3 protein. The data show about 620,000 distinct CDR3 sequences, approximately 15% seen once. The sample's time point: newly diagnosed GD, antithyroid drugs for less than 3 months. Isolated PBMC RNA provided the starting material for the TCR library. CDR3 length: 12 residues. Germline assignment: CDR1 DFQATT and CDR2 SNEGSKA (reference sequence). V lost 0 bases, J lost 4 bases, and 5 bases lay in between. These data are also associated with another study on T cells in Graves' hyperthyroidism and ophthalmopathy. This second study notes: The blood repertoire included most of the expanded thyroid clonotypes above 0.001.

The clonotype was recovered from a woman aged 30 to 39 with Graves disease. The sample consisted of peripheral blood mononuclear cells (PBMCs), taken at new diagnosis, from a patient treated with antithyroid drugs. The genes are TRBV20-1 and TRBJ2-3, with D unclear. The CDR3 spells CSARDWSDTQYF. The CDR3 DNA follows: TGCAGTGCTAGAGATTGGTCAGATACGCAGTATTTT.